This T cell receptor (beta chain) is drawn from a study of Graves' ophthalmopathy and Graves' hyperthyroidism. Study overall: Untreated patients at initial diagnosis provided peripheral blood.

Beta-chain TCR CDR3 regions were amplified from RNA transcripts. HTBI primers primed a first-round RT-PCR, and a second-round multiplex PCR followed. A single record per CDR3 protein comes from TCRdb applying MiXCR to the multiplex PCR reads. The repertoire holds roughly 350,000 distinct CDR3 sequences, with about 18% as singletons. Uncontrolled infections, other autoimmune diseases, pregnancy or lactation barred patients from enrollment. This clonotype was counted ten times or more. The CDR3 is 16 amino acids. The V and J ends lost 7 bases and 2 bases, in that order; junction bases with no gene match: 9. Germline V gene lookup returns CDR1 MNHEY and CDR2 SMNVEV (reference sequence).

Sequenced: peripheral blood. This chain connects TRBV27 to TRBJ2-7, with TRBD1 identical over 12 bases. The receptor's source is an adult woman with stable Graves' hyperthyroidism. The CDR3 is CASNLKGDRGPYEQYF. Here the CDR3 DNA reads TGTGCCAGCAATCTAAAGGGGGACAGGGGGCCCTACGAGCAGTACTTC.